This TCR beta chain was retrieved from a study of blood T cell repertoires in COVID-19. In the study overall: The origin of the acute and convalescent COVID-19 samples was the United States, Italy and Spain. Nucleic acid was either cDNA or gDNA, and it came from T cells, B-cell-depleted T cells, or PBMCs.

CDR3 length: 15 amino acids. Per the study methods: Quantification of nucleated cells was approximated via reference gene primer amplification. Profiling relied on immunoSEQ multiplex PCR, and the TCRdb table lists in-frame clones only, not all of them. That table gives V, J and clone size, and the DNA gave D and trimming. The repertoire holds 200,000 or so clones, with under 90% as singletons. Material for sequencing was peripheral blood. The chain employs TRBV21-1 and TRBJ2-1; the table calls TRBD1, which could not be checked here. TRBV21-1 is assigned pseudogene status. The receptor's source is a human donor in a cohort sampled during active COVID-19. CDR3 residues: CASSDRSRTYDEQFF. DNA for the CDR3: TGTGCCAGCAGCGATCGGAGTAGGACATATGATGAGCAGTTCTTC.